A selection of T cell receptor beta chains follows, all from one sample in a study of CD8+CD57+ T cells in acquired aplastic anemia. TCRdb analysed the reads with MiXCR anew, one entry per CDR3 protein. The sample yields under 200,000 distinct CDR3 sequences, roughly 47% seen once. The source material was sorted CD4+, CD8+, or CD8+CD57+ T cells (not recorded which) from PBMCs. These receptors were collected from a human donor in good health. Both conserved end residues are part of each CDR3. D genes are given only for firm matches. Rows may omit the clone size; those that give it use once, few, many or a size class.

>.|TRBJ2-1|TRBD1|TRBV10-3
CAISDRQGTYNEQFF
TGTGCCATCAGTGATAGACAGGGAACCTACAATGAGCAGTTCTTC
>.|TRBJ1-1|.|TRBV6-1
CASSHLENTEAFF
TGTGCCAGCAGCCACCTTGAGAACACTGAAGCTTTCTTT
>.|TRBJ1-2|TRBD1|TRBV11-3
CASSPGGGYGYTF
TGTGCCAGCAGCCCAGGGGGTGGGTATGGCTACACCTTC
>.|TRBJ2-2|TRBD1|TRBV4-2
CASSLRFLLRRTGGITGELFF
TGTGCCAGCAGCCTCCGGTTCCTCCTCCGAAGGACAGGGGGGATAACCGGGGAGCTGTTTTTT
>many|TRBJ2-7|TRBD2|TRBV15
CATSRDVNSGYEQYF
TGTGCCACCAGCAGAGATGTGAATAGCGGGTACGAGCAGTACTTC
>few|TRBJ2-7|TRBD1|TRBV19
CASSMQTGAHHEQYF
TGTGCCAGTAGTATGCAGACAGGGGCTCACCACGAGCAGTACTTC
>.|TRBJ1-4|.|TRBV2
CASILFVGINEKLFF
TGTGCCAGCATCCTCTTCGTGGGGATTAATGAAAAACTGTTTTTT
>many|TRBJ2-7|.|TRBV7-2
CASRKNYEQYF
TGTGCCAGCAGGAAAAACTACGAGCAGTACTTC
>.|TRBJ2-6|.|TRBV7-3
CASSSPGGANVLTF
TGTGCCAGCAGCTCCCCCGGGGGGGCCAACGTCCTGACTTTC
>.|TRBJ2-3|TRBD2|TRBV29-1
CSLAGLAGGTNTQYF
TGCAGCTTGGCCGGACTAGCGGGGGGAACAAATACGCAGTATTTT
>many|TRBJ1-4|TRBD1|TRBV7-8
CALGQGSSNEKLFF
TGTGCCCTCGGACAGGGATCCTCAAATGAAAAACTGTTTTTT
>.|TRBJ2-7|.|TRBV20-1
CSAQTGLFPYEQYF
TGCAGTGCCCAAACGGGGTTATTCCCCTACGAGCAGTACTTC
>many|TRBJ2-5|.|TRBV7-6
CASSPTRGSWETQYF
TGTGCCAGCAGCCCCACTAGGGGGAGTTGGGAGACCCAGTACTTC
>.|TRBJ2-7|.|TRBV5-1
CASSSLQPYEQYF
TGCGCCAGCAGCTCACTTCAGCCCTACGAGCAGTACTTC
>many|TRBJ1-4|.|TRBV7-9
CASSLVIVVDQGHEKLFF
TGTGCCAGCAGCTTAGTCATCGTAGTCGACCAGGGTCATGAAAAACTGTTTTTT
>.|TRBJ1-2|.|TRBV29-1
CSVVTAGGYTF
TGCAGCGTTGTGACCGCCGGCGGCTACACCTTC
>many|TRBJ2-2|.|TRBV27
CASSLFSLDDTGELFF
TGTGCCAGCAGTTTATTCTCCCTAGACGACACCGGGGAGCTGTTTTTT
>.|TRBJ2-3|.|TRBV2
CASSSGVPTDTQYF
TGTGCCAGCAGCTCCGGTGTACCGACAGATACGCAGTATTTT
>many|TRBJ2-5|.|TRBV4-2
CASSQDVGGPQETQYF
TGTGCCAGCAGCCAAGATGTGGGGGGCCCCCAAGAGACCCAGTACTTC
>few|TRBJ2-2|.|TRBV24-1
CATSDPTVNTGELFF
TGTGCCACCAGTGACCCGACAGTGAACACCGGGGAGCTGTTTTTT
>.|TRBJ2-3|TRBD2|TRBV24-1
CATSDSGLAGTDTQYF
TGTGCCACCAGTGATTCGGGACTAGCGGGAACAGATACGCAGTATTTT
>.|TRBJ1-1|.|TRBV3-1
CASSRQGIGTEALF
TGTGCCAGCAGCCGGCAGGGAATTGGGACTGAAGCTCTCTTT
>once|TRBJ1-1|TRBD1|TRBV12-3/TRBV12-4
CASSKAGQGRDTEAFF
TGTGCCAGCAGCAAAGCCGGACAGGGGAGGGACACTGAAGCTTTCTTT
>many|TRBJ2-5|.|TRBV2
CASQATGTHRQETQYF
TGTGCCAGCCAAGCCACCGGGACCCATCGCCAAGAGACCCAGTACTTC
>few|TRBJ2-3|TRBD2|TRBV20-1
CSAPGAGGRTDTQYF
TGCAGTGCTCCTGGAGCGGGGGGGCGGACAGATACGCAGTATTTT
>many|TRBJ1-5|.|TRBV7-9
CASSLVGGGNQPQHF
TGTGCCAGCAGCTTAGTAGGTGGGGGCAATCAGCCCCAGCATTTT
>once|TRBJ2-7|.|TRBV7-3
CASRTKQGTNYEQYF
TGTGCCAGCAGAACCAAACAGGGGACTAACTACGAGCAGTACTTC
>many|TRBJ1-1|.|TRBV4-1
CASSQGPSKAFF
TGCGCCAGCAGCCAAGGACCAAGTAAAGCTTTCTTT
>many|TRBJ1-2|.|TRBV7-8
CASSFHGAVGYTF
TGTGCCAGCAGCTTTCACGGGGCCGTAGGCTACACCTTC
>many|TRBJ1-1|.|TRBV7-9
CASRRGPERGAKTEAFF
TGTGCCAGCAGGAGAGGACCAGAGAGGGGCGCAAAGACTGAAGCTTTCTTT
>few|TRBJ1-5|.|TRBV24-1
CATSDTVGNQPQHF
TGTGCCACCAGTGATACGGTTGGCAATCAGCCCCAGCATTTT
>medium-sized|TRBJ1-2|.|TRBV20-1
CSARDATNYGYTF
TGCAGTGCTAGAGACGCCACGAACTATGGCTACACCTTC
>many|TRBJ2-1|.|TRBV5-1
CASSPTDRSYNEQFF
TGCGCCAGCAGCCCGACAGATAGATCCTACAATGAGCAGTTCTTC
>many|TRBJ2-2|TRBD2|TRBV9
CASSAGTSGRAGELFF
TGTGCCAGCAGCGCTGGGACTAGCGGGAGGGCCGGGGAGCTGTTTTTT
>many|TRBJ1-1|.|TRBV4-2
CASSQDRSREAEAFF
TGTGCCAGCAGCCAAGATCGTTCCAGGGAGGCCGAAGCTTTCTTT
>many|TRBJ1-5|.|TRBV20-1
CSARDASLGNQPQHF
TGCAGTGCTAGAGATGCTAGTCTGGGCAATCAGCCCCAGCATTTT
>.|TRBJ2-1|.|TRBV2
CASTSFLYNEQFF
TGTGCCAGCACCTCCTTCCTCTACAATGAGCAGTTCTTC
>.|TRBJ1-1|.|TRBV29-1
CSVEDLQRNTEAFF
TGCAGCGTTGAAGATCTCCAACGGAACACTGAAGCTTTCTTT
>many|TRBJ1-1|.|TRBV12-3/TRBV12-4
CASSRGRLNTEAFF
TGTGCCAGCAGTCGAGGACGGTTGAACACTGAAGCTTTCTTT
>many|TRBJ2-5|.|TRBV7-8
CASSSPTGEETQYF
TGTGCCAGCAGCTCGCCGACAGGCGAAGAGACCCAGTACTTC
>.|TRBJ2-7|.|TRBV10-3
CAISESMGASYEQYF
TGTGCCATCAGTGAGTCTATGGGGGCTTCCTACGAGCAGTACTTC
>many|TRBJ2-2|.|TRBV10-3
CAISEVEGALGGELFF
TGTGCCATCAGTGAGGTGGAGGGGGCGTTGGGCGGGGAGCTGTTTTTT
>many|TRBJ2-7|.|TRBV20-1
CSAPRGYEQHF
TGCAGTGCTCCCAGAGGCTACGAGCAGCACTTC
>.|TRBJ1-2|.|TRBV7-2
CASSLINYGYTF
TGTGCCAGCAGCTTGATTAACTATGGCTACACCTTC
>.|TRBJ2-3|TRBD2|TRBV29-1
CSFRLAGGHSTDTQYF
TGCAGTTTCAGGCTAGCGGGGGGGCATAGCACAGATACGCAGTATTTT
>.|TRBJ1-2|.|TRBV2
CASSDMRQGVNTF
TGTGCCAGCAGTGACATGAGGCAGGGCGTAAACACCTTC
>.|TRBJ1-6|TRBD1|TRBV14
CASSHTRTREGQGNSPLHF
TGTGCCAGCAGCCACACACGCACGCGAGAAGGACAGGGCAATTCACCCCTCCACTTT
>.|TRBJ2-7|.|TRBV7-8
CASSHGWGELYEQYF
TGTGCCAGCAGCCATGGGTGGGGGGAGCTCTACGAGCAGTACTTC
>few|TRBJ1-2|.|TRBV5-8
CASSPPSIYGYTF
TGTGCCAGCAGCCCCCCGTCGATCTATGGCTACACCTTC
>once|TRBJ1-3|.|TRBV7-8
CASTEGNTIYF
TGTGCCAGTACAGAGGGAAACACCATATATTTT
>many|TRBJ1-3|.|TRBV19
CASSGQRSSGNTIYF
TGTGCCAGTAGCGGGCAGAGAAGCTCTGGAAACACCATATATTTT
>.|TRBJ2-7|.|TRBV19
CASSISVSYEQYF
TGTGCCAGTAGTATTTCAGTTTCCTACGAGCAGTACTTC
>many|TRBJ1-5|TRBD1|TRBV12-3/TRBV12-4
CASRYGTEGIESF
TGTGCCAGCAGGTATGGGACAGAGGGGATAGAGAGTTTT
>.|TRBJ2-7|TRBD2|TRBV7-6
CASSLAGLAGSSYEQYF
TGTGCCAGCAGCTTAGCCGGACTAGCGGGCAGCTCCTACGAGCAGTACTTC
>many|TRBJ1-2|.|TRBV5-1
CASSRSDGERYTF
TGCGCCAGCAGCCGCAGCGATGGGGAGCGCTACACCTTC
>.|TRBJ2-1|.|TRBV24-1
CATSDLRTTGSNEQFF
TGTGCCACCAGTGATTTGAGGACAACTGGAAGCAATGAGCAGTTCTTC
>.|TRBJ2-3|.|TRBV6-4
CASSRTASTDTQYF
TGTGCCAGCAGCAGGACAGCAAGCACAGATACGCAGTATTTT
>.|TRBJ2-1|TRBD1|TRBV10-2
CASSYSWHPGQGNNEQFF
TGTGCCAGCAGTTACTCCTGGCATCCGGGACAGGGAAACAATGAGCAGTTCTTC
>.|TRBJ1-6|.|TRBV10-3
CAISESRVEDGSSPLHF
TGTGCCATCAGTGAGTCACGCGTCGAAGACGGGAGTTCACCCCTCCACTTT